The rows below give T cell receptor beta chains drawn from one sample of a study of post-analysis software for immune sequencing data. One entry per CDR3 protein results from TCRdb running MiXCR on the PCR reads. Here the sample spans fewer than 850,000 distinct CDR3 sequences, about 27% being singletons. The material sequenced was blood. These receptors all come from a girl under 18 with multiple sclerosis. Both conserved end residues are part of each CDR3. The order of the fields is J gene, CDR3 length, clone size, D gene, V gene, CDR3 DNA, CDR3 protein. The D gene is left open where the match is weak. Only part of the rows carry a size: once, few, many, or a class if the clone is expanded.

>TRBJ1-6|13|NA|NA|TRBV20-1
TGCAGTGCAGTACCGGGGGTGGGATCACCCCTCCACTTT
CSAVPGVGSPLHF
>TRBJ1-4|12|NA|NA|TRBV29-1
TGCAGCGTTGCCACTGCTAGTGAAAAACTGTTTTTT
CSVATASEKLFF
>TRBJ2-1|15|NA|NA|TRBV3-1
TGTGCCAGCACCCTAGGAGGGAACAGTCAGAGTGAGCAGTTCTTC
CASTLGGNSQSEQFF
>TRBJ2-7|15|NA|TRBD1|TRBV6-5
TGTGCCAGCAGTTACTCGAGACAGGGGGTTTACGAGCAGTACTTC
CASSYSRQGVYEQYF
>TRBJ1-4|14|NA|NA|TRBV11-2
TGTGCCAGCAGCTTAAACAGGGTAAAGGAAAAACTGTTTTTT
CASSLNRVKEKLFF
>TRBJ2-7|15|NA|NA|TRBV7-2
TGTGCCAGCAGCTTAGCCACCGCGTCTAACTACGAGCAGTACTTC
CASSLATASNYEQYF
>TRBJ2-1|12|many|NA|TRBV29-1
TGCAGCCACGGGGGAGTCAACAATGAGCAGTTCTTC
CSHGGVNNEQFF
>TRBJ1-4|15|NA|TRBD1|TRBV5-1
TGCGCCAGCAGCTCCTACAGGGGAACTAATGAAAAACTGTTTTTT
CASSSYRGTNEKLFF
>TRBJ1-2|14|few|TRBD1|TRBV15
TGTGCCACCACCCGGGACAGGGCTCACTATGGCTACACCTTC
CATTRDRAHYGYTF
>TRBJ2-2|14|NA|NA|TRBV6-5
TGTGCCAGCAGTTATAGTTCGGGACCCGGGGAGCTGTTTTTT
CASSYSSGPGELFF
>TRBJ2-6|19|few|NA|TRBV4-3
TGCGCCAGCAGCCCGGCCTGGCAGTCGTCCGCCTCTGGGGCCAACGTCCTGACTTTC
CASSPAWQSSASGANVLTF
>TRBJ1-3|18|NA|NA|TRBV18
TGTGCCAGCTCACCAATGTCTGGACAGTGGATCTCTGGAAACACCATATATTTT
CASSPMSGQWISGNTIYF
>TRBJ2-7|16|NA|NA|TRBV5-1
TGCGCCAGCAGCTTGAACCCAGCCCCAGTGGATCACGAGCAGTACTTC
CASSLNPAPVDHEQYF
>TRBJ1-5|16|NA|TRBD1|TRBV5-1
TGCGCCAGCAGCTTGGGGCCGGGACAGGGGGCTCAGCCCCAGCATTTT
CASSLGPGQGAQPQHF
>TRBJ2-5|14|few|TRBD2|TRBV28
TGTGCCAGCAACGAACTAGCGGGACAAGAGACCCAGTACTTC
CASNELAGQETQYF
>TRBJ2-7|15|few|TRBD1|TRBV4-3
TGCGCCAGCAGCCCGGAGGGACAGGGACCCTACGAGCAGTACTTC
CASSPEGQGPYEQYF
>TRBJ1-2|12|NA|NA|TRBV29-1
TGCAGCGTTGATGCGGGGTGGGATGGCTACACCTTC
CSVDAGWDGYTF
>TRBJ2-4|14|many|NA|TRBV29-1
TGCAGCGTTGAAGATAGATCCCGAGGCAACATTCAGTACTTC
CSVEDRSRGNIQYF
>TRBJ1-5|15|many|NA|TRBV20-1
TGCAGTGCTGCAGACAGACCTTATAGCAATCAGCCCCAGCATTTT
CSAADRPYSNQPQHF
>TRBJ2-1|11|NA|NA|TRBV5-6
TGTGCCAGCAGCAGAGAGAGTGAGCAGTTCTTC
CASSRESEQFF
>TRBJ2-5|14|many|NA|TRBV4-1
TGCGCCAGCAGCCAAGATCCCGGGCCAGAGACCCAGTACTTC
CASSQDPGPETQYF
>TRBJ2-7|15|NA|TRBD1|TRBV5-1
TGCGCCAGCCCCGCTGAGAGACAGGGATTCTACGAGCAGTACTTC
CASPAERQGFYEQYF
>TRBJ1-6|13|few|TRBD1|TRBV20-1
TGCAGTGCTAGAGCACAGGGGGATTCACCCCTCCACTTT
CSARAQGDSPLHF
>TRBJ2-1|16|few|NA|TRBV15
TGTGCCACCAGCAGAGACGGCCAGGGGGGCTACAATGAGCAGTTCTTC
CATSRDGQGGYNEQFF
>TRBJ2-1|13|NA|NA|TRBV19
TGTGCCAGTAGTATCACGGTCGGCAATGAGCAGTTCTTC
CASSITVGNEQFF
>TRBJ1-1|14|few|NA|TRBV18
TGTGCCAGCTCTCGACCAGGGAGGGTTCCCAGCGCTTTCTTT
CASSRPGRVPSAFF
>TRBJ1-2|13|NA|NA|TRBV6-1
TGTGCCAGCAGTGAGGCACCCTCGTCCGGCTACACCTTC
CASSEAPSSGYTF
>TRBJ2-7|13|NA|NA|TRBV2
TGTGCCACCGTGACTAGTGTTCACTACGAGCAGTACTTC
CATVTSVHYEQYF
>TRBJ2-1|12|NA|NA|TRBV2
TGTGCCAGCAGGGACCGGACGTATGAGCGGTTCTTC
CASRDRTYERFF
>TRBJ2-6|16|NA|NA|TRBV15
TGTGCCACCAGCAGACCAGGGCTTGCCGGGGCCAACGTCCTGACTTTC
CATSRPGLAGANVLTF
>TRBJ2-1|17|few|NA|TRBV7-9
TGTGCCAGCAGCCTATCCCCTTGGGGGAGCTCCTACAATGAGCAGTTCTTC
CASSLSPWGSSYNEQFF
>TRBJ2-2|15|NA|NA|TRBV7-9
TGTGCCAGCAGCTACGGGACATCGAACACCGGGGAGCTGTTTTTT
CASSYGTSNTGELFF
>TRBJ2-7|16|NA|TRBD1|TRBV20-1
TGCAGTGCTAGAGTATCGACAGGGGAGTTGCTGGATGAGCAGTACTTC
CSARVSTGELLDEQYF
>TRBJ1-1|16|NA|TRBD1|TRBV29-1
TGCAGCGGGAGATCGGGACAGGGGGCCGCTTACACTGAAGCTTTCTTT
CSGRSGQGAAYTEAFF
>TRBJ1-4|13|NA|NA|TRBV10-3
TGTGCCAGTGGCCAAGTGGGAAATGAAAAACTGTTTTTT
CASGQVGNEKLFF
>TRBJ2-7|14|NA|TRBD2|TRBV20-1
TGCAGTGCTAGTGGGCTAGCGGATTACAATGAGCAGTACTTC
CSASGLADYNEQYF
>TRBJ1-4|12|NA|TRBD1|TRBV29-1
TGCAGCGTACTAGACAGGGGAGAAAAACTGTTTTTT
CSVLDRGEKLFF
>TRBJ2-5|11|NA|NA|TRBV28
TGTGCCAGCAGTTTTTTTGGGGAGCAGTACTTC
CASSFFGEQYF
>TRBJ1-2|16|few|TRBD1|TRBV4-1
TGCGCCAGCAGCCCACGTGAAGGGACAGCTAATCATGGCTACACCTTC
CASSPREGTANHGYTF
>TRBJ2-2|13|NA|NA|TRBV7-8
TGTGCCAGCAGCTCGCACCTCACCGGGGAGCTGTTTTTT
CASSSHLTGELFF
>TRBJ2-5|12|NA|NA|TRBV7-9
TGTGCCAGCAGGCCTGTCGGCGTGACCCAGTACTTC
CASRPVGVTQYF
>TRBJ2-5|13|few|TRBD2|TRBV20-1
TGCAGTGCCGGGCGGGGGATAGGAGAGACCCAGTACTTC
CSAGRGIGETQYF
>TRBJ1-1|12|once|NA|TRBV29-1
TGCAGCGTTGCCCGGTTTAACACTGAAGCTTTCTTT
CSVARFNTEAFF
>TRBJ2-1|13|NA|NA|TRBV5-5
TGTGCCAGCAGCTTTCTGGGGGTCAATGAGCGGTTCTTC
CASSFLGVNERFF